This T cell receptor beta chain came from a study of response to subunit inactivated influenza vaccine. Study-level points and caveats: That few new T cells are recruited by each seasonal influenza vaccination was the authors' suggestion.

TCRdb called the RT-PCR reads again in MiXCR, with one record for every CDR3 protein. The sample yields approximately 520,000 distinct CDR3 sequences, approximately 17% seen once. This clonotype was observed once. Its antigen remains unknown. Germline lookup yields CDR1 SNHLY and CDR2 FYNNEI. The V and J ends lost 4 bases and 1 base respectively, with 13 bases between them. The CDR3 covers 15 residues. This chain connects TRBV2 to TRBJ2-5; D not certain. This TCR was recovered from a man aged 50 to 69 who received an inactivated influenza vaccine. This sample comprised CD4+ T cells sorted from PBMCs, obtained less than 30 months after vaccination. The CDR3 DNA reads TGTGCCAGCAGTGTGCAGAGAACACCCCAAGAGACCCAGTACTTC. Translated, it gives CASSVQRTPQETQYF.